The 18 T cell receptor beta chains given below trace back to one sample, sequenced in a study of blood T cell repertoires in COVID-19. Assay used: immunoSEQ multiplex PCR; TCRdb lists only in-frame clones, some missing. This table has over 25,000 clones, over 75% appearing once. The specimen was peripheral blood. All receptors come from a human donor in a cohort sampled during active COVID-19. The donor label of this sample is uncertain.

This clone has just one count. This sequence joins TRBV2 and TRBJ2-6, with D unclear. Germline values: CDR1 SNHLY, CDR2 FYNNEI. The CDR3 is 14 amino acids. The ends were cut back, 6 bases at V and 2 bases at J, with 8 bases in the middle. The CDR3 region is CASRERTGANVLTF. The CDR3 coding sequence is TGTGCCAGCAGGGAGAGAACTGGGGCCAACGTCCTGACTTTC. The whole variable domain, remainder taken from reference TRBV2 and TRBJ2-6, is EPEVTQTPSHQVTQMGQEVILRCVPISNHLYFYWYRQILGQKVEFLVSFYNNEISEKSEIFDDQFSVERPDGSNFTLKIRSTKLEDSAMYFCASRERTGANVLTFGAGSRLTVL.

The DNA of the CDR3 is TGTGCCAGCAGTCCGGGGGGCCGTAATGAGCAGTTCTTC. This encodes CASSPGGRNEQFF. The rearrangement joins TRBV6-6 to TRBJ2-1; TRBD2 might be the D (7 bases). The CDR3 length is 13 residues. The germline gives CDR1 MNHNY, CDR2 SVGAGI (reference sequence). V was cut by 5 bases and J by 7 bases, with 12 bases left in between.

The chain uses TRBV7-9 and TRBJ2-2; D remains unclear. The V end was cut by 5 bases, the J end by 4 bases, with 17 bases between. Germline values: CDR1 SEHNR, CDR2 FQNEAQ (reference sequence). The length of the CDR3 is 16 residues. CDR3 DNA sequence: TGTGCCAGCAGCCTTTCTCTGGGTCGGAGCACCGGGGAGCTGTTTTTT. Protein: CASSLSLGRSTGELFF.

The count of this clone is one. This sequence joins TRBV6-6 and TRBJ2-3, with no clear D. The CDR3 length is 12 residues. Looked up from germline, CDR1 is MNHNY and CDR2 is SVGAGI (reference sequence). Trimming stripped 5 bases from V and 6 bases from J, with 9 bases between. In nucleotides, the CDR3 is TGTGCCAGCAGTCCCCAAGCTGATACGCAGTATTTT. This sequence encodes CASSPQADTQYF.

The V gene is TRBV7-8, the J gene TRBJ1-3; D is perhaps TRBD1 (5 bases). This CDR3 contains 18 residues. Trimming cost V 1 base and J 2 bases, with 18 bases left between them. From germline, CDR1 is SGHVS and CDR2 FQNEAQ. The CDR3 DNA follows: TGTGCCAGCAGCTTAGTCCGCGGGGGGATGACTACTGGAAACACCATATATTTT. Translation: CASSLVRGGMTTGNTIYF.

V is TRBV6-5 and J is TRBJ2-2; D might be TRBD1 (6 bases). Germline V lookup: CDR1 MNHEY, CDR2 SVGAGI. There are 15 residues in the CDR3. V was trimmed by 2 bases and J by 6 bases, leaving 13 bases between them. CDR3 DNA sequence: TGTGCCAGCAGTTACCGGACAGTTCGCCCCGGGGAGCTGTTTTTT. Its translation: CASSYRTVRPGELFF.

The rearrangement joins TRBV6-5 to TRBJ1-5; TRBD1 might be the D (6 bases). Germline V gene lookup returns CDR1 MNHEY and CDR2 SVGAGI. The CDR3 runs 13 residues. Trimming stripped 8 bases from V and 6 bases from J, with 14 bases between. The CDR3 is CASRQVRSQPQHF. The CDR3 nucleotides are TGTGCCAGCCGACAGGTCCGGAGTCAGCCCCAGCATTTT.

J is TRBJ2-7 and V is TRBV10-3; TRBD2 matches 7 bases. The CDR3 is 16 residues long. CDR1 and CDR2 (germline): ENHRY, SYGVKD. Trimming took 0 bases from V and 7 from J; bases not matched to a gene: 12. Here the CDR3 reads CAISESPGGSVSEQYF. CDR3 in DNA: TGTGCCATCAGTGAGTCACCGGGGGGATCTGTGAGTGAGCAGTACTTC.

In its sample, this clone was seen once. This chain connects TRBV6-5 to TRBJ1-1; 7 nucleotides align to TRBD1. The CDR3 runs 14 residues. CDR1 and CDR2 (germline): MNHEY, SVGAGI. V lost 6 bases and J lost 1; bases outside the gene matches: 5. The CDR3, as DNA: TGTGCCAGCAGAAGGGACAGCCAGAACACTGAAGCTTTCTTT. It yields the protein CASRRDSQNTEAFF.

A single count supports this clone. CDR3 protein: CASSYRTGGAGTEAFF. The CDR3 coding sequence is TGCGCCAGCAGCTATCGGACAGGGGGCGCCGGCACTGAAGCTTTCTTT. The V and J genes are TRBV5-1 and TRBJ1-1, with 11 bases lining up with TRBD1. The CDR3 loop spans 16 amino acids. Per the germline V gene, CDR1 is SGHRS and CDR2 is YFSETQ. V lost 3 bases to trimming and J lost 4 bases; unmatched junction nucleotides: 8. Complete variable domain (other parts from reference TRBV5-1 and TRBJ1-1): KAGVTQTPRYLIKTRGQQVTLSCSPISGHRSVSWYQQTPGQGLQFLFEYFSETQRNKGNFPGRFSGRQFSNSRSEMNVSTLELGDSALYLCASSYRTGGAGTEAFFGQGTRLTVV.

J is TRBJ1-2 and V is TRBV6-5; 7 positions agree with TRBD1. Germline V gene sequence: CDR1 MNHEY, CDR2 SVGAGI. The CDR3 covers 12 residues. With V trimmed by 8 bases and J by 4 bases, 4 bases remained unmatched. The CDR3 DNA follows: TGTGCCAGCGACCGGACAGGCTATGGCTACACCTTC. Encoded protein: CASDRTGYGYTF.

This clone was observed a handful of times. This rearrangement joins TRBV7-3 to TRBJ2-7, with 11 bases aligning to TRBD1. Germline V lookup: CDR1 SGHTA, CDR2 FQGTGA. The CDR3 has 13 residues. Trimming at V came to 5 bases and at J to 8 bases, leaving 5 bases not matched to a gene. Here the CDR3 reads CASSRDRGVQQYF. In DNA form, the CDR3 reads TGTGCCAGCAGCCGGGACAGGGGGGTCCAGCAGTACTTC.

The rearrangement joins TRBV5-8 to TRBJ2-7; 9 bases match TRBD1. J gave up 0 bases and V 3 bases, and 4 bases lay outside the gene matches. The length of the CDR3 is 15 residues. Germline CDR1 SGHTS, CDR2 YDEGEE. The CDR3 region has the DNA TGTGCCAGCAGCTGGCCGGGACAGGGCTCCTACGAGCAGTACTTC. Translating gives CASSWPGQGSYEQYF.

A few counts support this clone. The rearrangement links TRBV4-3 to TRBJ2-3; TRBD2 matches at 11 bases. CDR1 and CDR2 (germline): LGHNA, YSLEER. This CDR3 region has 18 residues. V trimming: 0 bases; J trimming: 5 bases; junction bases outside the gene matches: 10. The CDR3 sequence is CASSQDGVAGGPIDTQYF. The CDR3 DNA reads as TGCGCCAGCAGCCAAGATGGTGTAGCGGGGGGGCCAATAGATACGCAGTATTTT.

This chain links TRBV5-6 with TRBJ2-5, with D tentatively TRBD1 (5 bases). Germline values: CDR1 SGHDT, CDR2 YYEEEE. CDR3 length equals 13 residues. V lost 4 bases and J 5 bases, leaving 12 bases between the germline ends. CDR3 sequence (DNA): TGTGCCAGCAGCAGGGGATTGCGGGAGACCCAGTACTTC. Protein product: CASSRGLRETQYF.

The gene calls are TRBV30 and TRBJ2-7; D is undetermined. Germline loops: CDR1 GTSNPN, CDR2 SVGIG (reference sequence). CDR3 length equals 11 residues. V was cut by 3 bases and J by 5 bases, with 8 bases left in between. CDR3 DNA: TGTGCCTGGAGCCCGGGTAACGAGCAGTACTTC. Translating it yields CAWSPGNEQYF.

This chain connects TRBV11-2 to TRBJ2-1; 8 bases are shared with TRBD2. The CDR3 length is 15 residues. Germline trimming cut 5 bases from V and 9 bases from J; bases unmatched to any gene: 12. CDR1 is SGHAT, CDR2 FQNNGV, per germline. The CDR3 nucleotides read TGTGCCAGCAGCCCTGGACGGCGGGGGGCGAGTGAGCAGTTCTTC. Translated, it gives CASSPGRRGASEQFF.

This sequence joins TRBV6-6 and TRBJ2-3; 8 bases map to TRBD1. This CDR3 is built from 16 residues. With 6 bases clipped from V and 4 bases from J, the junction kept 12 bases outside the gene matches. Germline loops: CDR1 MNHNY, CDR2 SVGAGI (reference sequence). CDR3 bases: TGTGCCAGCAGCGAACCGGGACAGGCTAATCCAGATACGCAGTATTTT. This codes for CASSEPGQANPDTQYF.